Listed here are 5 T cell receptor beta chains from one sample, sequenced in a study of identical twins. A single record per CDR3 protein comes from TCRdb applying MiXCR to the 5' RACE reads. In the table there are a few hundred thousand distinct CDR3 sequences, approximately 24% of which are singletons. These data were also filed under a second study, of T cells expressing NK-cell markers.

Sequencing used CD4+ T cells sorted from blood. These receptors all come from a woman aged 18-35 years in good health.

The chain employs TRBV7-6 and TRBJ2-3; no definite D call. The CDR3 extends over 12 amino acids. Trimming pared 3 bases from V and 6 bases from J, leaving 7 bases between. Per the germline V gene, CDR1 is SGHVS and CDR2 is FNYEAQ. DNA for the CDR3: TGTGCCAGCAGCTTGACGTCGGATACGCAGTATTTT. It yields the protein CASSLTSDTQYF.

The table lists this clonotype with a few counts. In nucleotides, the CDR3 is TGTGCCAGCAGTTACCGACAGGGGGCGAAAAATGAGCAGTTCTTC. Amino acids: CASSYRQGAKNEQFF. J is TRBJ2-1 and V is TRBV12-3 or TRBV12-4; TRBD1 matches 10 bases. The CDR3 sequence is 15 residues long. V gave up 4 bases and J gave up 7 bases; unmatched junction bases: 7.

The chain uses TRBV7-3 and TRBJ2-1; D possibly matches TRBD1 or TRBD2 (5 bases each). The V end was cut by 5 bases, the J end by 7 bases, with 18 bases between. The CDR3 runs to 15 residues. CDR1 is SGHTA and CDR2 is FQGTGA in the germline V gene. The CDR3 DNA is TGTGCCAGCAGCCCCACTGGGACGGGGTGGAATGAGCAGTTCTTC. This codes for CASSPTGTGWNEQFF.

This chain links TRBV10-3 with TRBJ2-3; D is uncertain. Germline V gives CDR1 ENHRY, CDR2 SYGVKD. V was shortened by 4 bases and J by 8 bases, with 13 bases between the two germline ends. This CDR3 is 13 amino acids long. This CDR3 is CAISGPPGATQYF. CDR3 DNA sequence: TGTGCCATCAGTGGACCGCCCGGTGCTACGCAGTATTTT.

The chain joins TRBV27 to TRBJ2-3, with D possibly called TRBD1 or TRBD2 (5 bases each). Germline assignment: CDR1 MNHEY and CDR2 SMNVEV (reference sequence). The V end was cut by 2 bases, the J end by 1 base, with 10 bases between. The CDR3 is 15 amino acids. The CDR3 nucleotides read TGTGCCAGCAGTTTAGAGTTGGGGGGCACAGATACGCAGTATTTT. Amino acids: CASSLELGGTDTQYF.